Shown below are 26 T cell receptor beta chains from a single sample sequenced in a study of cytomegalovirus exposure and HLA in healthy donors. The primer mix had 60 Vbeta and 13 Jbeta primers. Sequencing used immunoSEQ multiplex PCR; TCRdb keeps in-frame clones, though not all of them. The listing records around 150,000 clones. Sequenced: PBMCs. Source of these receptors: a woman aged 60-75 years in good health and CMV-seronegative.

As DNA, the CDR3 is TGTGCCAGCAGCTCCGGACTAGCGGGGGGGACCACAGATACGCAGTATTTT. Translation gives CASSSGLAGGTTDTQYF. The chain carries TRBV7-2 and TRBJ2-3, with 15 bases fitting TRBD2. The CDR3 covers 17 residues. The trim removed 4 bases at V and 2 bases at J, leaving 4 bases unmatched. Germline loops: CDR1 SGHTA, CDR2 FQGNSA.

J is TRBJ1-1 and V is TRBV5-1; D unresolved. Trimming removed 4 bases at V and 0 bases at J, with 7 bases between. This CDR3 contains 13 residues. CDR1 is SGHRS and CDR2 is YFSETQ in the germline V gene. The CDR3 region has the DNA TGCGCCAGCAGCCTGGGAGTGAACACTGAAGCTTTCTTT. It translates to CASSLGVNTEAFF.

The chain joins TRBV5-5 to TRBJ2-7; 10 bases align to TRBD1. The germline V gene encodes CDR1 SGHKS and CDR2 YYEKEE (reference sequence). The CDR3 is 14 amino acids. The junction had 7 bases not matched to a gene; V was cut back by 5 bases and J by 5 bases. The CDR3: CASRTGTGDDEQYF. The CDR3 bases are TGTGCCAGCAGGACCGGGACAGGGGACGACGAGCAGTACTTC.

The chain couples TRBV9 to TRBJ2-3; TRBD1 agrees at 7 bases. The CDR3 contains 15 residues. Germline-derived CDR1 and CDR2 are SGDLS and YYNGEE. Trimming at V came to 1 base and at J to 4 bases, leaving 6 bases not matched to a gene. In DNA, the CDR3 is TGTGCCAGCAGCGTAACAGGGACAGCCTCAGATACGCAGTATTTT. Its protein is CASSVTGTASDTQYF.

Details on this clone: Lacking the conserved final phenylalanine or tryptophan, this CDR3 likely reflects a read error. The chain recombines TRBV19 with TRBJ1-1; no clear D gene. V lost 4 bases, J lost 4 bases, and 16 bases lay in between. The CDR3 contains 15 residues. Germline V lookup: CDR1 LNHDA, CDR2 SQIVND (reference sequence). The CDR3 loop reads CASSNPREFGTEAFS. The CDR3 DNA sequence: TGTGCCAGTAGTAACCCCCGGGAGTTTGGCACTGAAGCTTTCTCT.

The chain couples TRBV5-4 to TRBJ1-2, with 9 bases lining up with TRBD1. CDR3 length equals 16 residues. The V and J ends lost 4 bases and 2 bases, in that order; junction bases with no gene match: 9. CDR1 and CDR2 (germline): SGHNT, YYREEE (reference sequence). The CDR3 nucleotides read TGTGCCAGCAGCAGTAAGACAGGGGGATTAAACTATGGCTACACCTTC. Amino acid sequence: CASSSKTGGLNYGYTF.

This chain uses TRBV9 with TRBJ1-1; no firm D call. There are 14 residues in the CDR3. Trimming removed 0 bases from V and 1 base from J, with 7 bases in between. Germline V CDR1 and CDR2: SGDLS, YYNGEE. In DNA form, the CDR3 reads TGTGCCAGCAGCGTAGAAATACAGAACACTGAAGCTTTCTTT. Translation gives CASSVEIQNTEAFF.

The chain carries TRBV28 and TRBJ1-2; D unresolved. The V and J ends lost 4 bases and 2 bases respectively, with 5 bases between them. The CDR3 contains 12 residues. Germline-derived CDR1 and CDR2 are MDHEN and SYDVKM. CDR3 DNA: TGTGCCAGCAGTTCTATGAACTATGGCTACACCTTC. Residues: CASSSMNYGYTF.

The chain recombines TRBV5-4 with TRBJ2-2; 7 nucleotides match TRBD1. Germline trimming cut 4 bases from V and 0 bases from J; bases unmatched to any gene: 3. The CDR3 sequence is 15 residues long. Germline V gives CDR1 SGHNT, CDR2 YYREEE (reference sequence). The CDR3 here is CASSVRGPNTGELFF. The DNA for the CDR3 is TGTGCCAGCAGCGTGAGGGGGCCGAACACCGGGGAGCTGTTTTTT.

In the case of this clone: A junction boundary mismatches the germline segment, possibly from a read error. The J gene is TRBJ1-1, the V gene TRBV2; no clear D. The CDR3 loop spans 8 amino acids. CDR1 and CDR2 from the germline V gene are SNHLY and FYNNEI. The CDR3 nucleotides read TGTGCCAGCAGTCCTATGAGCTTT. This codes for CASSPMSF.

The rearrangement links TRBV4-3 to TRBJ2-5; 7 bases are shared with TRBD2. There are 13 residues in the CDR3. In germline, CDR1 is LGHNA, CDR2 YSLEER. The ends lost 4 bases at V and 3 bases at J; junction bases unmatched: 2. The CDR3 protein is CASSPRGKETQYF. DNA of the CDR3: TGCGCCAGCAGCCCGCGGGGGAAAGAGACCCAGTACTTC.

CDR3 nucleotide sequence: TGTGCCAGCAGTGAATTCCCGGGAGGGTTCGCTGGAAACACCATATATTTT. Its translation is CASSEFPGGFAGNTIYF. The chain has TRBV25-1 and TRBJ1-3; D unresolved. In germline, CDR1 is MGHDK, CDR2 SYGVNS. The V end lost 1 base, the J end lost 2 bases, and 15 bases lay between the germline ends. CDR3 length: 17 amino acids.

The V call is TRBV7-9, the J call TRBJ2-7, with D perhaps matching TRBD2 (5 bases). This CDR3 is built from 15 residues. The V gene lost 5 bases and the J gene lost 0 bases, with 14 bases spanning the gap. Germline V gives CDR1 SEHNR, CDR2 FQNEAQ (reference sequence). The CDR3 region has the DNA TGTGCCAGCAGCGAGAGCGGAGGTAGCTCCTACGAGCAGTACTTC. It specifies CASSESGGSSYEQYF.

This rearrangement joins TRBV27 to TRBJ2-3, with 13 bases that match TRBD2. J gave up 5 bases and V 4 bases, and 6 bases lay outside the gene matches. Germline CDR1 MNHEY, CDR2 SMNVEV (reference sequence). This CDR3 is 16 amino acids long. CDR3 sequence reads: CASSSLTSGGLDTQYF. CDR3 DNA: TGTGCCAGCAGTTCCCTGACTAGCGGGGGGTTAGATACGCAGTATTTT.

The chain joins TRBV19 to TRBJ1-5; D is unresolved. Trimming stripped 4 bases from V and 5 bases from J, with 9 bases between. This CDR3 comprises 13 residues. The germline V gene has CDR1 LNHDA and CDR2 SQIVND (reference sequence). CDR3 protein: CASSRQDYQPQHF. CDR3 nucleotides: TGTGCCAGTAGTAGGCAGGATTATCAGCCCCAGCATTTT. The entire variable domain, with the rest obtained from reference TRBV19 and TRBJ1-5, is as follows: DGGITQSPKYLFRKEGQNVTLSCEQNLNHDAMYWYRQDPGQGLRLIYYSQIVNDFQKGDIAEGYSVSREKKESFPLTVTSAQKNPTAFYLCASSRQDYQPQHFGDGTRLSIL.

V is TRBV7-2 and J is TRBJ1-5; TRBD1 matches 7 bases. The CDR3 totals 14 residues. The germline CDR1 and CDR2 sequences are SGHTA and FQGNSA. V was pared by 3 bases and J by 2 bases, with 1 base of the junction left unmatched. The CDR3 reads CASSFTGGNQPQHF. The CDR3 DNA reads as TGTGCCAGCAGCTTCACAGGGGGCAATCAGCCCCAGCATTTT.

For the CDR3, the DNA is TGTGCCAGCAGTTACGCCGGACGGGGGAACACCGGGGAGCTGTTTTTT. Protein: CASSYAGRGNTGELFF. The rearrangement links TRBV6-6 to TRBJ2-2; D perhaps matches TRBD2 (5 bases). The ends were cut back, 2 bases at V and 1 base at J, with 11 bases in the middle. The CDR3 loop spans 16 amino acids. Germline CDR1 MNHNY, CDR2 SVGAGI (reference sequence).

The chain joins TRBV5-5 to TRBJ1-5; D remains ambiguous. The ends were cut back, 5 bases at V and 2 bases at J, with 14 bases in the middle. This CDR3 contains 15 residues. Germline-derived CDR1 and CDR2 are SGHKS and YYEKEE (reference sequence). This chain's CDR3 is CASSRRWEGNQPQHF. DNA for the CDR3: TGTGCCAGCAGTCGGAGGTGGGAGGGCAATCAGCCCCAGCATTTT.

The J gene is TRBJ2-5, the V gene TRBV6-5; tentative D call: TRBD2 (5 bases). The DNA end favors TRBJ2-7, so the J call may be wrong. The CDR3 is 13 amino acids. The germline gives CDR1 MNHEY, CDR2 SVGAGI. The CDR3: CASSLWRTHEQYF. CDR3 DNA sequence: TGTGCCAGCAGTCTTTGGAGGACCCACGAGCAGTACTTC.

The chain recombines TRBV6-5 with TRBJ1-1; D is undetermined. With 5 bases removed from V and 0 bases from J, the gap between germline ends came to 7 bases. Germline loops: CDR1 MNHEY, CDR2 SVGAGI. The CDR3 loop spans 13 amino acids. The CDR3: CASSPRMNTEAFF. The CDR3 DNA follows: TGTGCCAGCAGTCCGAGAATGAACACTGAAGCTTTCTTT.

J is TRBJ2-5 and V is TRBV6-5, with D possibly matching TRBD2 (6 bases). In germline, CDR1 is MNHEY, CDR2 SVGAGI. This CDR3 comprises 14 residues. With 2 bases removed from V and 5 bases from J, the gap between germline ends came to 12 bases. The CDR3 reads CASSYGRGDETQYF. In DNA, the CDR3 is TGTGCCAGCAGTTACGGGCGGGGTGATGAGACCCAGTACTTC.

The chain has TRBV5-4 and TRBJ2-7, with 9 bases that match TRBD2. CDR1 SGHNT and CDR2 YYREEE come from the germline V gene (reference sequence). Trimming cost V 0 bases and J 3 bases; bases outside gene matches: 4. There are 15 residues in the CDR3. In DNA, the CDR3 is TGTGCCAGCAGCTTGGGTCTAGCGGGGATCTACGAGCAGTACTTC. Protein sequence: CASSLGLAGIYEQYF.

The J gene is TRBJ2-6, the V gene TRBV4-1; no reliable D call. Deletions cut 4 bases from V and 0 bases from J, with 10 bases between. Germline V lookup: CDR1 MGHRA, CDR2 YSYEKL. The CDR3 contains 16 residues. CDR3: CASSPREVSGANVLTF. In nucleotides, the CDR3 is TGCGCCAGCAGCCCCCGAGAGGTCTCTGGGGCCAACGTCCTGACTTTC.

The chain joins TRBV4-1 to TRBJ2-1; 10 positions agree with TRBD2. Germline CDR1 reads MGHRA; CDR2 reads YSYEKL. CDR3 length equals 19 residues. V gave up 7 bases and J gave up 0 bases; unmatched junction bases: 15. The CDR3 bases are TGCGCCAGCACCCTAAGGGTCCTAGCGGGGGCCCTCTCCTACAATGAGCAGTTCTTC. It translates to CASTLRVLAGALSYNEQFF.

This chain joins TRBV12-5 and TRBJ2-5; 13 bases fit TRBD2. J was trimmed by 5 bases and V by 5 bases; bases with no gene match: 8. The CDR3 is made up of 16 amino acids. CDR1 and CDR2 (germline): LGHNT, FRNRAP. CDR3 DNA: TGTGCTAGTGGTACGGGACTAGCGGGACAAGGGGAGACCCAGTACTTC. Its translation is CASGTGLAGQGETQYF.

The chain employs TRBV25-1 and TRBJ2-1; 7 nucleotides line up with TRBD2. The V gene end was trimmed by 7 bases and the J gene end by 9 bases; junction bases not matched to a gene: 6. The CDR3 consists of 12 residues. The germline gives CDR1 MGHDK, CDR2 SYGVNS. The CDR3 sequence is CASTGWGGEQFF. The CDR3 DNA sequence: TGTGCCAGCACCGGATGGGGGGGTGAGCAGTTCTTC.